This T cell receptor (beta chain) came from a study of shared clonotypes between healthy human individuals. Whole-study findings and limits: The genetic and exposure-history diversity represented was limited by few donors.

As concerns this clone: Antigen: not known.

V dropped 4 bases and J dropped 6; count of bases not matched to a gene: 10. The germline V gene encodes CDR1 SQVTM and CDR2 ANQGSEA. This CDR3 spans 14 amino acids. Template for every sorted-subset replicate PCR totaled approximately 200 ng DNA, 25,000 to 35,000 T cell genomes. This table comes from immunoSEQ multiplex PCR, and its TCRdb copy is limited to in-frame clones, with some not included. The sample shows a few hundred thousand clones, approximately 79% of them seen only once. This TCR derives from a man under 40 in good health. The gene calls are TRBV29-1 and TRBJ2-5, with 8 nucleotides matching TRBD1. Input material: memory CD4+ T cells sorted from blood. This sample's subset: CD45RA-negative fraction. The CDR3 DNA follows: TGCAGCGTTGTTAGGCAGGGGGCTATCAAGACCCAGTACTTC. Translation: CSVVRQGAIKTQYF. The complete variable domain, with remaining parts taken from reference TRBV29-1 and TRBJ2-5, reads SAVISQKPSRDICQRGTSLTIQCQVDSQVTMMFWYRQQPGQSLTLIATANQGSEATYESGFVIDKFPISRPNLTFSTLTVSNMSPEDSSIYLCSVVRQGAIKTQYFGPGTRLLVL.